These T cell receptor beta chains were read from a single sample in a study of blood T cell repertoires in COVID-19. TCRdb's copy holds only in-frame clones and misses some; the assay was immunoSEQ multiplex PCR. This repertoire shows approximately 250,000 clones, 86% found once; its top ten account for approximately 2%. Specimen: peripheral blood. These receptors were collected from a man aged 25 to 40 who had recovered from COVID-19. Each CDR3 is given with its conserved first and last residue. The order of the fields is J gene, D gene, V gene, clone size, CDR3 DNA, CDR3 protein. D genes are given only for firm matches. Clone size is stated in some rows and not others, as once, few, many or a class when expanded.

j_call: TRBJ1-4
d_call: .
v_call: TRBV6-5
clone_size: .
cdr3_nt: TGTGCCAGCAGTTCGGGGGGGTCTAATGAAAAACTGTTTTTT
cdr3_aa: CASSSGGSNEKLFF

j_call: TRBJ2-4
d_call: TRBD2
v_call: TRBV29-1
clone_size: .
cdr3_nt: TGCAGCGTTGTCCGGGTTCTGGGGGAGGGCAAAAACATTCAGTACTTC
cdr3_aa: CSVVRVLGEGKNIQYF

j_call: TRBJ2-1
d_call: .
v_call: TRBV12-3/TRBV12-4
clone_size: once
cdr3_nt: TGTGCCAGCAGGGGAGTCTACAATGAGCAGTTCTTC
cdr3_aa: CASRGVYNEQFF

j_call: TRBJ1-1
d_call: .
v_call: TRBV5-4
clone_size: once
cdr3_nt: TGTGCCAGCAGCTTGTCAGGTGTTAACACTGAAGCTTTCTTT
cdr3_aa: CASSLSGVNTEAFF

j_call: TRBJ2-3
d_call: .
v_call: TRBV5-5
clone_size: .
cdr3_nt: TGTGCCAGCTTCTTATCAGGTTTTGGCACAGATACGCAGTATTTT
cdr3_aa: CASFLSGFGTDTQYF

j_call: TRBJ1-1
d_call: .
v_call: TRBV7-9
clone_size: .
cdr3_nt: TGTGCCAGCAGCCCAGGGATGAACACTGAAGCTTTCTTT
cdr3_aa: CASSPGMNTEAFF

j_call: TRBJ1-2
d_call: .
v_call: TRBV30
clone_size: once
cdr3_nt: TGTGCCTGGGCTCCTGATGCGTCTAACTATGGCTACACCTTC
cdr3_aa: CAWAPDASNYGYTF

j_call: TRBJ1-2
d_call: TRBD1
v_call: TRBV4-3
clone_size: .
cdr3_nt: TGCGCCAGCAGCCAAGGGGGACAGAGGGCCTACACCTTC
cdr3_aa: CASSQGGQRAYTF

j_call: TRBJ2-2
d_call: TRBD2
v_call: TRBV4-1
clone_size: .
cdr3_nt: TGCGCCAGCAGCCGGCTTCCGGGACTAGTTTTTAGATTTGGGACCGGGGAGCTGTTTTTT
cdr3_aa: CASSRLPGLVFRFGTGELFF

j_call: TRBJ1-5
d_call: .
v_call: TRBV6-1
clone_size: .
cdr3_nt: TGTGCCAGCAGTGACGAGGAGGGTATAGCAATCTTCAGCAATCAGCCCCAGCATTTT
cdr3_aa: CASSDEEGIAIFSNQPQHF

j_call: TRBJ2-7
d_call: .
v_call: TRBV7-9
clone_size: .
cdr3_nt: TGTGCCAGCAGCTCTGAGAGCTCCTACGAGCAGTACTTC
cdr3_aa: CASSSESSYEQYF

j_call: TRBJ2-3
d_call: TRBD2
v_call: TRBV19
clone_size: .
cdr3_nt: TGTGCCAGTAGTATGGAAGCGGGGGTCATAGATACGCAGTATTTT
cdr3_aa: CASSMEAGVIDTQYF

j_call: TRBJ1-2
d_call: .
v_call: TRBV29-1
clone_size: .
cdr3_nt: TGCAGCGTTGGCCCGGTTCCCTTTGAGTATGGCTACACCTTC
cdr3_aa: CSVGPVPFEYGYTF

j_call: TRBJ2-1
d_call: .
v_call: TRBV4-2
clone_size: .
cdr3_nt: TGTGCCAGCAGCCAGGCCTTCACCGATGAGCAGTTCTTC
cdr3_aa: CASSQAFTDEQFF

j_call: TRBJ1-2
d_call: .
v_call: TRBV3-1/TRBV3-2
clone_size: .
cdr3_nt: TGTGCCAGCAGCCAAGCGTCTCGGGACTATGGCTACACCTTC
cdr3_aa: CASSQASRDYGYTF

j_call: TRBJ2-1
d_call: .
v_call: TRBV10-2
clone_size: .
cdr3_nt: TGCGCCAGCAGTGTTTCGGGACTCAACAATGAGCAGTTCTTC
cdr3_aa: CASSVSGLNNEQFF

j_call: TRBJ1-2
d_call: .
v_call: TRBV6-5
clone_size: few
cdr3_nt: TGTGCCAGCAGGCGAGGGGGTAACTATGGCTACACCTTC
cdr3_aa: CASRRGGNYGYTF

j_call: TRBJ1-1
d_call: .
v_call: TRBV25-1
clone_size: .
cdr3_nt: TGTGCCAGCAGGTCGGGGAGTGTCCTGAACACTGAAGCTTTCTTT
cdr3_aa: CASRSGSVLNTEAFF

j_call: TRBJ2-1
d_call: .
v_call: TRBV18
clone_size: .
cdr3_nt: TGTGCCAGCTCACCCCTCCCTGGAGACAATGAGCAGTTCTTC
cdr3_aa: CASSPLPGDNEQFF

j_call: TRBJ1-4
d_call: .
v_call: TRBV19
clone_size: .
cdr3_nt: TGTGCCAGTAGTATAGTAGCGGTGGGGCAGGGAGTATCCGATGAAAAACTGTTTTTT
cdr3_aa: CASSIVAVGQGVSDEKLFF

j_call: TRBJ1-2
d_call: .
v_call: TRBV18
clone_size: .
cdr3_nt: TGTGCCAGCTCGTATACCCTAGGGGCTCACTATGGCTACACCTTC
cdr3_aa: CASSYTLGAHYGYTF

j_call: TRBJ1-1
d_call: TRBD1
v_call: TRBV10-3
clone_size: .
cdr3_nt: TGTGCCATCAGTCCCGGGACAGGTGTGAACACTGAAGCTTTCTTT
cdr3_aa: CAISPGTGVNTEAFF

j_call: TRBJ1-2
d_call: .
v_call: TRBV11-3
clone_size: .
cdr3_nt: TGTGCCAGCAGCTTAGGGCCAGGGAACTATGGCTACACCTTC
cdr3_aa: CASSLGPGNYGYTF

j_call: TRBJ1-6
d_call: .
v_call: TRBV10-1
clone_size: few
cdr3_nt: TGCGCCAGCAGTGCGGTAAGGGGGAGAAATTCACCCCTCCACTTT
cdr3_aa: CASSAVRGRNSPLHF

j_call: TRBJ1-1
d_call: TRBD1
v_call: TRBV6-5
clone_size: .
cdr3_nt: TGTGCCAGCAGGACCGACAGGGGGAATGAAGCTTTCTTT
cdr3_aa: CASRTDRGNEAFF

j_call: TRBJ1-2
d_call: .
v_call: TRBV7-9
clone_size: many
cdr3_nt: TGTGCCAGCAGCTTGTTTGGGGCTCCCTATGGCTACACCTTC
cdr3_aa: CASSLFGAPYGYTF

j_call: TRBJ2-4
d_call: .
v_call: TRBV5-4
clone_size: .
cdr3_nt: TGTGCCAGCAGCGACTGGTTAAACATTCAGTACTTC
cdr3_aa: CASSDWLNIQYF

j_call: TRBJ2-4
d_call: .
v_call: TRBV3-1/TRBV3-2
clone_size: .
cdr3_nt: TGTGCCAGCAGCCAAGGTGCAGGGGGGTTCATTCAGTACTTC
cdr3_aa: CASSQGAGGFIQYF

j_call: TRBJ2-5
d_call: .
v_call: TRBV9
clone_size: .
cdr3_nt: TGTGCCAGCAGCCCCTCCCAAGAGACCCAGTACTTC
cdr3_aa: CASSPSQETQYF

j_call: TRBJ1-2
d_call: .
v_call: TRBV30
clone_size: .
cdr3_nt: TGTGCCTGGGGGCCCAGCTATGGCTACACCTTC
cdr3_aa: CAWGPSYGYTF

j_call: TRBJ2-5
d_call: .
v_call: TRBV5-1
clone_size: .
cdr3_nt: TGCGCCAGCAGCCCAACATTTGGGGGCGAGACCCAGTACTTC
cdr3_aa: CASSPTFGGETQYF

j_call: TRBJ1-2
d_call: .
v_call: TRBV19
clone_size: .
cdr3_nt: TGTGCCAGTAAAATTCTGTACGGTGGCTACACCTTC
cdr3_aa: CASKILYGGYTF

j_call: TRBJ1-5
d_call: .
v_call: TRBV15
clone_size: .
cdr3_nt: TGTGCCACCAGCAGAGATAAAGGGGCCGGTAGCAATCAGCCCCAGCATTTT
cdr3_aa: CATSRDKGAGSNQPQHF

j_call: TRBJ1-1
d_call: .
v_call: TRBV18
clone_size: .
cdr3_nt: TGTGCCAGCTCACCCGCGGAAGGGGAGGAAACTGAAGCTTTCTTT
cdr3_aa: CASSPAEGEETEAFF

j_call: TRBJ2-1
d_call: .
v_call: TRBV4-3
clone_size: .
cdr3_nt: TGCGCCAGCACCTTGGACAGCACACGGATCAATGAGCAGTTCTTC
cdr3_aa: CASTLDSTRINEQFF

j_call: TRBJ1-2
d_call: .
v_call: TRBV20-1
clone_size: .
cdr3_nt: TGCAGTGCTAGTCGTCGGAACTATGGCTACACCTTC
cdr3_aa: CSASRRNYGYTF

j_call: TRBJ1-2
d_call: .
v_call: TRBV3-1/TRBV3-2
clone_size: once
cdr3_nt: TGTGCCAGCAGCCAATCGTCCGGCTACACCTTC
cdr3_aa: CASSQSSGYTF

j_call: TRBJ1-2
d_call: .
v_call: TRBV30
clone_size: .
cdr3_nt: TGTGCCGGGGACGTCGGGGGGGGTTACTATGGCTACACCTTC
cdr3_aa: CAGDVGGGYYGYTF

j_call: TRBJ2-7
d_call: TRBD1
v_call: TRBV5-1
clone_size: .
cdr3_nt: TGCGCCAGCAGGGGGACAGGGGCTTACGAGCAGTACTTC
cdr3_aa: CASRGTGAYEQYF

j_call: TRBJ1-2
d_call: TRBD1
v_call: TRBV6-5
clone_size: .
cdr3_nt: TGTGCCAGCAGTTACCACGTGGGACAGGGCGACTATGGCTACACCTTC
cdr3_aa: CASSYHVGQGDYGYTF

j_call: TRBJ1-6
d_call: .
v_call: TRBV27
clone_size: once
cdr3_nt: TGTGCCAGCAGTTTATCGGGGGGGGCTAATTCACCCCTCCACTTT
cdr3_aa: CASSLSGGANSPLHF

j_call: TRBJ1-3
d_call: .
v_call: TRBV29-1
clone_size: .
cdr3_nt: TGCAGCGTTGAAGATCGAACCCGTTACAGTGGAAACACCATATATTTT
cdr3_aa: CSVEDRTRYSGNTIYF

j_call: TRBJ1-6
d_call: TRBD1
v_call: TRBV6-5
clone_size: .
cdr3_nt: TGTGCCAGCAGTTTTCGGGACAGTTATTCACCCCTCCACTTT
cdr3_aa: CASSFRDSYSPLHF

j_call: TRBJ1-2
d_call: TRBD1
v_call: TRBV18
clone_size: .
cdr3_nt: TGTGCCAGCTCACCAAGGGGGACAGAATATGGCTACACCTTC
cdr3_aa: CASSPRGTEYGYTF

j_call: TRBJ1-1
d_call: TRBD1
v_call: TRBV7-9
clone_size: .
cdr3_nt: TGTGCCAGCGGCAGGGGGCAGGGCAGGGCTGAAGCTTTCTTT
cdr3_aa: CASGRGQGRAEAFF

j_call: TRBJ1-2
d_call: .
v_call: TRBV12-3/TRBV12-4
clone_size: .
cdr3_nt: TGTGCCAGCAGTTTACAGGGATATCATGGCTACACCTTC
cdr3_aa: CASSLQGYHGYTF

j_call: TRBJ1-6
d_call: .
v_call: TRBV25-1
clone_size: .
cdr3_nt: TGTGCCAGCAGTGGGGTGGGCCAGGGGTATAGGTCACCCCTCCACTTT
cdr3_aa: CASSGVGQGYRSPLHF

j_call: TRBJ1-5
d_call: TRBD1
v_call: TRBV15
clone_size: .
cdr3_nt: TGTGCCACCAGCGGAAACCGGGACAGGGGGTCATATAGCAATCAGCCCCAGCATTTT
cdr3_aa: CATSGNRDRGSYSNQPQHF